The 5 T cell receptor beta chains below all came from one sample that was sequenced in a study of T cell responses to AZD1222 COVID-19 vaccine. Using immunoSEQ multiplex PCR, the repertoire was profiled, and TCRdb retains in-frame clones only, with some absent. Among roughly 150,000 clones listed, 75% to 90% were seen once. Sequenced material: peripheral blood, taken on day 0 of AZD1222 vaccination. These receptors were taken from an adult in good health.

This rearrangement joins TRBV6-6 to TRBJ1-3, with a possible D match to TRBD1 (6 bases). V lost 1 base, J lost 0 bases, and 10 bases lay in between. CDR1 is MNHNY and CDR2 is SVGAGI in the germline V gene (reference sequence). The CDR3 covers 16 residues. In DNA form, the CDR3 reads TGTGCCAGCAGTTACTTCAGGGGCCGCTCTGGAAACACCATATATTTT. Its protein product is CASSYFRGRSGNTIYF.

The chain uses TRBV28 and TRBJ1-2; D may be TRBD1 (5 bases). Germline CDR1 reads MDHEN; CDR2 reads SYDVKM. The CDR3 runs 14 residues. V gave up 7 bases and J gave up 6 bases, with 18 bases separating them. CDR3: CASILGGYADGYTF. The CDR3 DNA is TGTGCCAGCATCCTGGGGGGGTACGCAGATGGCTACACCTTC.

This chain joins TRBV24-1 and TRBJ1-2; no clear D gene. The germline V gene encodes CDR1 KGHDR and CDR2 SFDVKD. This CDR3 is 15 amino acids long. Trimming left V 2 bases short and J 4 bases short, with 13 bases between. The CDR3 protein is CATSDSGRDVYGYTF. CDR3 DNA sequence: TGTGCCACCAGTGATTCCGGTAGAGATGTCTATGGCTACACCTTC.

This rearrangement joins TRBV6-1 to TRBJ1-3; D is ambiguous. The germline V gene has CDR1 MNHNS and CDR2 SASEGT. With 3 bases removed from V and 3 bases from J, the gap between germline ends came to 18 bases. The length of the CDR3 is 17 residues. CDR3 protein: CASSEQDIGANGNTIYF. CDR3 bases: TGTGCCAGCAGTGAGCAAGACATCGGAGCCAATGGAAACACCATATATTTT.

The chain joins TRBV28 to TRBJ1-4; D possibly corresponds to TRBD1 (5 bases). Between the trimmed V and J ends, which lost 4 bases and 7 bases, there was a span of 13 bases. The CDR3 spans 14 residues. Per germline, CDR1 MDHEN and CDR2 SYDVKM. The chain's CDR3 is CASSYPGPSEKLFF. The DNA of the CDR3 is TGTGCCAGCAGTTATCCGGGGCCTTCTGAAAAACTGTTTTTT.